This T cell receptor beta chain was sequenced for a study of shared clonotypes between healthy human individuals. Study overall: The study used three CD4 naive, three CD4 memory, two CD8 naive and one CD8 memory plate per donor.

The sample holds one count of this clone. Evenly divided among several immunoSEQ plates was the genomic DNA of each subset. Assay used: immunoSEQ multiplex PCR; TCRdb lists only in-frame clones, some missing. This sample has approximately 2.3 million clones, with approximately 95% found just once. Germline assignment: CDR1 LNHDA and CDR2 SQIVND (reference sequence). The CDR3 consists of 15 residues. Trimming pared 7 bases from V and 2 bases from J, leaving 16 bases between. This TCR was sampled from a man between 18 and 29 years old in good health. Some clones in this sample may be carry-over from other donors' samples. The genes are TRBV19 and TRBJ2-3, with D perhaps TRBD2 (6 bases). Input material: naive CD4+ T cells from PBMCs. As to subset: CD45RA+ positively selected. The CDR3 nucleotides are TGTGCCAGTACCAAGCGGGCAGAACCCACAGATACGCAGTATTTT. Its protein product is CASTKRAEPTDTQYF.